The 23 T cell receptor beta chains in this list originate from one sample, sequenced in a study of blood T cell repertoires in COVID-19. Assay used: immunoSEQ multiplex PCR; TCRdb lists only in-frame clones, some missing. The sample has some 330,000 clones, around 83% seen once. The specimen was PBMCs or T cells enriched from blood (not recorded which). Receptors were obtained from a woman between 45 and 65 years old who had recovered from COVID-19.

The chain couples TRBV30 to TRBJ1-2; D is ambiguous. The CDR3 runs 15 residues. Germline V gene data show CDR1 as GTSNPN and CDR2 as SVGIG (reference sequence). V lost 3 bases and J 3 bases, leaving 17 bases between the germline ends. The CDR3: CAWRTGLSYDYGYTF. The DNA for the CDR3 is TGTGCCTGGAGGACTGGCCTGAGTTACGACTATGGCTACACCTTC.

J is TRBJ1-5 and V is TRBV7-8; a possible D gene is TRBD1 (6 bases). The CDR3 extends over 16 amino acids. Trimming pared 5 bases from V and 5 bases from J, leaving 19 bases between. CDR1 is SGHVS, CDR2 FQNEAQ, per germline. The CDR3: CASSKTGTRADQPQHF. The CDR3 DNA follows: TGTGCCAGCAGCAAGACAGGCACGCGGGCCGATCAGCCCCAGCATTTT.

The chain is built from TRBV15 and TRBJ2-3; maybe TRBD2 (6 bases). Germline assignment: CDR1 LNHNV and CDR2 YYDKDF (reference sequence). V was pared by 1 base and J by 4 bases, with 12 bases between. This CDR3 contains 15 residues. This CDR3 reads CATSRVRGSPDTQYF. Written as DNA, the CDR3 is TGTGCCACCAGCAGAGTCCGGGGGAGCCCAGATACGCAGTATTTT. Together with reference TRBV15 and TRBJ2-3, the CDR3 gives the full variable domain: DAMVIQNPRYQVTQFGKPVTLSCSQTLNHNVMYWYQQKSSQAPKLLFHYYDKDFNNEADTPDNFQSRRPNTSFCFLDIRSPGLGDTAMYLCATSRVRGSPDTQYFGPGTRLTVL.

This clone was found once. The CDR3 region is CASSATGSTEAFF. DNA for the CDR3: TGTGCCAGCAGCGCGACAGGAAGCACTGAAGCTTTCTTT. V and J are TRBV9 and TRBJ1-1, with D tentatively TRBD1 (6 bases). This CDR3 comprises 13 residues. CDR1 and CDR2 (germline): SGDLS, YYNGEE. V was pared by 3 bases and J by 4 bases, with 10 bases between.

The V gene is TRBV5-8, the J gene TRBJ1-2; tentatively, D is TRBD1 (6 bases). With 2 bases removed from V and 3 bases from J, the gap between germline ends came to 11 bases. Germline V gene lookup returns CDR1 SGHTS and CDR2 YDEGEE. The CDR3 is made up of 14 amino acids. CDR3 bases: TGTGCCAGCAGCTTACAGGGTTTGGACTATGGCTACACCTTC. Translated, it gives CASSLQGLDYGYTF.

CDR3 nucleotide sequence: TGTGCCAGCAGCTCGGCGACAGGGCGCTATGGCTACACCTTC. It is translated as CASSSATGRYGYTF. This chain connects TRBV9 to TRBJ1-2, with TRBD1 identical over 7 bases. The CDR3 runs to 14 residues. The V and J ends lost 4 bases and 4 bases, in that order; junction bases with no gene match: 7. CDR1 is SGDLS and CDR2 is YYNGEE in the germline V gene. Full variable domain (outside the CDR3, taken from reference TRBV9 and TRBJ1-2): DSGVTQTPKHLITATGQRVTLRCSPRSGDLSVYWYQQSLDQGLQFLIQYYNGEERAKGNILERFSAQQFPDLHSELNLSSLELGDSALYFCASSSATGRYGYTFGSGTRLTVV.

This chain joins TRBV7-2 and TRBJ1-1; D might be TRBD1 (5 bases). Germline V CDR1 and CDR2: SGHTA, FQGNSA. The CDR3 sequence is 14 residues long. V shed 7 bases and J shed 2 bases, with 14 bases lying between them. The CDR3 protein is CASTLKGLNTEAFF. CDR3 in DNA: TGTGCCAGCACCCTAAAGGGGCTTAACACTGAAGCTTTCTTT. The full variable domain, its missing parts supplied by reference TRBV7-2 and TRBJ1-1, is GAGVSQSPSNKVTEKGKDVELRCDPISGHTALYWYRQSLGQGLEFLIYFQGNSAPDKSGLPSDRFSAERTGGSVSTLTIQRTQQEDSAVYLCASTLKGLNTEAFFGQGTRLTVV.

V and J are TRBV9 and TRBJ1-3; no clear D. The CDR3 consists of 15 residues. The V and J ends lost 4 bases and 3 bases respectively, with 14 bases between them. Germline-derived CDR1 and CDR2 are SGDLS and YYNGEE. Here the CDR3 reads CASSPSPGGGNTIYF. The CDR3 nucleotides read TGTGCCAGCAGCCCCTCGCCGGGTGGTGGAAACACCATATATTTT.

This sequence joins TRBV19 and TRBJ2-2, with D possibly TRBD1 on 6 matching bases. The V and J ends lost 6 bases and 0 bases respectively, with 14 bases between them. CDR3 size: 16 residues. Germline CDR1 reads LNHDA; CDR2 reads SQIVND (reference sequence). CDR3 amino acids: CASSRSGTPNTGELFF. The CDR3 nucleotides read TGTGCCAGTAGCCGATCCGGGACACCGAACACCGGGGAGCTGTTTTTT. Variable domain in full (rest from reference TRBV19 and TRBJ2-2): DGGITQSPKYLFRKEGQNVTLSCEQNLNHDAMYWYRQDPGQGLRLIYYSQIVNDFQKGDIAEGYSVSREKKESFPLTVTSAQKNPTAFYLCASSRSGTPNTGELFFGEGSRLTVL.

The CDR3 here is CASSPGHRNTEAFF. In DNA form, the CDR3 reads TGTGCCAGCAGTCCCGGACATAGGAACACTGAAGCTTTCTTT. The J gene is TRBJ1-1, the V gene TRBV3-1 (or the pseudogene TRBV3-2), with a possible D match to TRBD1 (5 bases). The V end lost 6 bases, the J end lost 1 base, and 12 bases lay between the germline ends. Germline CDR1 and CDR2: LGHDT and YNNKEL (reference sequence). The CDR3 runs to 14 residues.

The chain couples TRBV27 to TRBJ2-2, with 7 bases identical to TRBD2. The CDR3 has 16 amino acids. The V segment lost 5 bases and the J segment 0 bases; nucleotides outside the gene matches: 6. Germline V gene sequence: CDR1 MNHEY, CDR2 SMNVEV (reference sequence). This CDR3 reads CASSPLGGTNTGELFF. The CDR3 nucleotides read TGTGCCAGCAGTCCCTTGGGAGGGACGAACACCGGGGAGCTGTTTTTT.

Comments on this clone: At one boundary the junction diverges from the germline segment, which might be a read error. The gene calls are TRBV5-1 and TRBJ2-6; the D gene is possibly TRBD1 (7 bases). Per germline, CDR1 SGHRS and CDR2 YFSETQ. The CDR3 extends over 19 amino acids. The CDR3 nucleotides read TGCGCCCGCAGCTTGGGGGGTACAGGGGACGTCTCTGGGGCCAACGTCCTGACTTTC. This encodes CARSLGGTGDVSGANVLTF.

This chain links TRBV11-1 with TRBJ2-3, with 12 bases that match TRBD2. Unmatched junction bases numbered 6, after V lost 5 bases and J lost 6 bases. Germline V gives CDR1 SGHAT, CDR2 FQDESV (reference sequence). This CDR3 comprises 15 residues. The CDR3 DNA reads TGTGCCAGCAGCATTCTAGCGGGGGGGCCGGATACGCAGTATTTT. It codes for CASSILAGGPDTQYF.

A single count supports this clone. The J gene is TRBJ1-6, the V gene TRBV27; TRBD1 matches 9 bases. The ends lost 5 bases at V and 9 bases at J; junction bases unmatched: 8. The CDR3 is 15 residues long. Germline CDR1 reads MNHEY; CDR2 reads SMNVEV (reference sequence). The CDR3 DNA reads TGTGCCAGCAGTCCGGGGACAGGGACTATTTCACCCCTCCACTTT. This codes for CASSPGTGTISPLHF.

The genes are TRBV7-3 and TRBJ2-2, with a possible D match to TRBD2 (5 bases). The CDR3 sequence is 12 residues long. From germline, CDR1 is SGHTA and CDR2 FQGTGA. V was pared by 5 bases and J by 7 bases, with 8 bases between. This CDR3 is CASSRDVGELFF. The CDR3 DNA is TGTGCCAGCAGCCGGGATGTCGGGGAGCTGTTTTTT. The whole variable domain, filled in from reference TRBV7-3 and TRBJ2-2, reads GAGVSQTPSNKVTEKGKYVELRCDPISGHTALYWYRQSLGQGPEFLIYFQGTGAADDSGLPNDRFFAVRPEGSVSTLKIQRTERGDSAVYLCASSRDVGELFFGEGSRLTVL.

The rearrangement links TRBV4-2 to TRBJ1-2, with D perhaps TRBD1 (5 bases). The V gene lost 0 bases and the J gene lost 9 bases, with 14 bases spanning the gap. Germline V gene data show CDR1 as LGHNA and CDR2 as YNFKEQ. The CDR3 sequence is 14 residues long. The CDR3 nucleotides are TGTGCCAGCAGCCAAGATCTCGGGGGGGTGAGCTACACCTTC. Translation: CASSQDLGGVSYTF.

The chain uses TRBV3-1 (or the pseudogene TRBV3-2) and TRBJ1-4; D is possibly TRBD1 (5 bases). The germline CDR1 and CDR2 sequences are LGHDT and YNNKEL (reference sequence). V was pared by 1 base and J by 0 bases, with 9 bases between. The CDR3 contains 16 residues. CDR3 sequence (DNA): TGTGCCAGCAGCCAAGTTGCCAGGGCAACTAATGAAAAACTGTTTTTT. Residues: CASSQVARATNEKLFF.

V and J are TRBV6-5 and TRBJ2-5, with a weak D call TRBD1 (6 bases). This CDR3 comprises 15 residues. CDR1 is MNHEY and CDR2 is SVGAGI in the germline V gene. V lost 4 bases to trimming and J lost 2 bases, with 14 bases between them. CDR3 nucleotide sequence: TGTGCCAGCAGTTGGGGGCGGGCGCGGCAAGAGACCCAGTACTTC. Amino acid sequence: CASSWGRARQETQYF.

The chain carries TRBV19 and TRBJ2-1; TRBD1 matches at 9 bases. Trimming took 6 bases from V and 7 from J; bases not matched to a gene: 7. Germline V CDR1 and CDR2: LNHDA, SQIVND (reference sequence). The CDR3 has 14 residues. The CDR3 spells CASRTQGAWNEQFF. The CDR3 DNA sequence: TGTGCCAGTAGGACACAGGGGGCTTGGAATGAGCAGTTCTTC.

The CDR3 nucleotides read TGTGCCAGCAGCTTCACTCTAGTTAGGGGCTACAATGAGCAGTTCTTC. Amino acids: CASSFTLVRGYNEQFF. V usage is TRBV5-4 and J usage is TRBJ2-1; perhaps TRBD1 as D (5 bases). Between the trimmed V and J ends, which lost 2 bases and 3 bases, there was a span of 15 bases. The length of the CDR3 is 16 residues. Germline V gives CDR1 SGHNT, CDR2 YYREEE (reference sequence).

This chain connects TRBV7-2 to TRBJ1-1, with a weak D call TRBD1 (6 bases). V was clipped by 2 bases and J by 6 bases, with 10 bases between them. Germline CDR1 and CDR2: SGHTA and FQGNSA. CDR3 length: 13 residues. The CDR3 region is CASSLQGRAEAFF. The CDR3 bases are TGTGCCAGCAGCTTACAGGGGAGGGCTGAAGCTTTCTTT. Based on the CDR3 plus reference TRBV7-2 and TRBJ1-1, the full variable domain is GAGVSQSPSNKVTEKGKDVELRCDPISGHTALYWYRQSLGQGLEFLIYFQGNSAPDKSGLPSDRFSAERTGGSVSTLTIQRTQQEDSAVYLCASSLQGRAEAFFGQGTRLTVV.

The chain employs TRBV7-2 and TRBJ1-1, with TRBD1 identical over 7 bases. J lost 11 bases, V lost 5 bases, and 8 bases had no gene match. The germline V gene encodes CDR1 SGHTA and CDR2 FQGNSA. The CDR3 covers 12 residues. Here the CDR3 reads CASSPTDRAAFF. The CDR3, as DNA: TGTGCCAGCAGCCCGACAGACAGGGCGGCTTTCTTT. Variable domain in full (rest from reference TRBV7-2 and TRBJ1-1): GAGVSQSPSNKVTEKGKDVELRCDPISGHTALYWYRQSLGQGLEFLIYFQGNSAPDKSGLPSDRFSAERTGGSVSTLTIQRTQQEDSAVYLCASSPTDRAAFFGQGTRLTVV.

On this clone: Additional DNA sequences in this sample encode the identical CDR3. V usage is TRBV27 and J usage is TRBJ1-2; unclear D gene. There are 13 residues in the CDR3. V was pared by 2 bases and J by 3 bases, with 7 bases between. Germline CDR1 MNHEY, CDR2 SMNVEV (reference sequence). Here the CDR3 reads CASSLGGYYGYTF. The CDR3 DNA follows: TGTGCCAGCAGTTTAGGCGGGTACTATGGCTACACCTTC.